The table lists the clone carrying this T cell receptor beta chain with many counts. The data originate from a study of blood T cells in healthy people across ages. This CDR3 comprises 12 residues. Germline assignment: CDR1 MNHEY and CDR2 SVGEGT. Unmatched junction bases numbered 0, after V lost 5 bases and J lost 4 bases. Then a second PCR, running about 6 to 11 cycles, was carried out with a sample-barcoded 5' primer and a J-beta primer mix. Each CDR3 protein gets one entry after TCRdb re-called the 5' RACE reads with MiXCR. The table lists 720,000 or so distinct CDR3 sequences, over 40% of them singletons, with 25% to 30% in the top ten.

The clonotype comes from an older man in good health. The sequenced material came from blood. This rearrangement joins TRBV6-2 or TRBV6-3 to TRBJ1-2, with 8 positions matching TRBD1. CDR3 sequence: CASSGQGYGYTF. The CDR3 coding sequence is TGTGCCAGCAGTGGACAGGGCTATGGCTACACCTTC.